This TCR beta chain was found in a study of blood T cells in healthy people across ages. A sample-barcoded 5' primer and a J-beta primer mix were used in a second PCR of roughly 6 to 11 cycles. TCRdb reprocessed the 5' RACE reads with MiXCR, giving one entry per CDR3 protein. Seen here are about 840,000 distinct CDR3 sequences, 25% to 35% observed once, and the top ten hold roughly a tenth. This clonotype was counted only a few times. These data were also reused for a study on T cells of mothers and their children.

Specimen: blood. The TCR comes from a woman in her thirties or forties in good health.

The CDR3 region is CASSGQGIPGELFF. The CDR3 DNA follows: TGTGCCAGCAGCGGACAGGGAATTCCCGGGGAGCTGTTTTTT. This chain uses TRBV7-9 with TRBJ2-2; 8 positions match TRBD1. V lost 5 bases and J lost 6; bases outside the gene matches: 5. This CDR3 contains 14 residues. Germline V gives CDR1 SEHNR, CDR2 FQNEAQ (reference sequence).